This TCR beta chain is from a study of T cell changes during pregnancy in multiple sclerosis. Germline CDR1 SGHTA, CDR2 FQGNSA. The V gene end was trimmed by 2 bases and the J gene end by 3 bases; junction bases not matched to a gene: 3. CDR3 length equals 14 residues. This table comes from immunoSEQ multiplex PCR, and its TCRdb copy is limited to in-frame clones, with some not included. The data hold about 40,000 clones, with roughly nine tenths observed a single time. The source was CD4+ T cells from peripheral blood mononuclear cells, collected after pregnancy. This TCR was sampled from a female donor with multiple sclerosis, enrolled in a pregnancy study. The V gene is TRBV7-2, the J gene TRBJ1-1; 7 nucleotides line up with TRBD1. The CDR3 DNA follows: TGTGCCAGCAGCTTATTCCAGGGGGACACTGAAGCTTTCTTT. Amino acid sequence: CASSLFQGDTEAFF.